The 22 T cell receptor beta chains presented below share a single source sample, sequenced in a study of blood T cell repertoires in COVID-19. Here immunoSEQ multiplex PCR was the method, and the copy in TCRdb shows in-frame clones only, minus some. The sample has more than 55,000 clones, 80% to 90% seen once; the top ten hold 15% to 20%. The sample consisted of peripheral blood. The source is a woman in her fifties or sixties with COVID-19, enrolled during active disease.

The V call is TRBV4-1, the J call TRBJ2-4; 9 bases map to TRBD1. This CDR3 is built from 15 residues. Germline V lookup: CDR1 MGHRA, CDR2 YSYEKL. V was clipped by 3 bases and J by 4 bases; unmatched bases: 4. CDR3: CASSQAGQGKNIQYF. The CDR3 DNA is TGCGCCAGCAGCCAGGCGGGACAGGGAAAAAACATTCAGTACTTC.

The chain is built from TRBV1 and TRBJ2-7; the D call in the table, TRBD2, was not verified against the DNA. TRBV1 corresponds to a pseudogene. The length of the CDR3 is 15 residues. The CDR3 sequence: CTSSPLAGAHYEQYF. The CDR3 DNA sequence: TGCACCAGCAGCCCCCTGGCGGGAGCGCACTACGAGCAGTACTTC.

V is TRBV30 and J is TRBJ1-1; D call uncertain. The germline V gene has CDR1 GTSNPN and CDR2 SVGIG (reference sequence). Trimming shortened V by 4 bases and J by 0 bases, and 3 bases separated the two germline ends. The CDR3 loop spans 11 amino acids. The CDR3 DNA is TGTGCCTGGAATATGAACACTGAAGCTTTCTTT. Residues: CAWNMNTEAFF.

CDR3 in DNA: TGCGCCAGCAGCCAAGACTGGACAGGGGATTTAGCTTTCTTT. Translated, it gives CASSQDWTGDLAFF. The J gene is TRBJ1-1, the V gene TRBV4-3; TRBD1 agrees at 9 bases. Germline lookup yields CDR1 LGHNA and CDR2 YSLEER. The CDR3 contains 14 residues. The V segment lost 0 bases and the J segment 10 bases; nucleotides outside the gene matches: 6.

The chain has TRBV28 and TRBJ1-2; TRBD1 might be the D (6 bases). Germline V gene lookup returns CDR1 MDHEN and CDR2 SYDVKM. This CDR3 contains 14 residues. Between the trimmed V and J ends, which lost 7 bases and 7 bases, there was a span of 19 bases. This CDR3 is CASIAGVEQSGYTF. DNA for the CDR3: TGTGCCAGCATCGCAGGGGTAGAGCAAAGTGGCTACACCTTC.

The chain carries TRBV7-8 and TRBJ2-7, with TRBD2 matching over 10 bases. The CDR3 is 16 amino acids. Germline V gives CDR1 SGHVS, CDR2 FQNEAQ. V lost 1 base to trimming and J lost 4 bases; unmatched junction nucleotides: 7. The CDR3 sequence is CASSLESSGRLYEQYF. The DNA for the CDR3 is TGTGCCAGCAGCTTAGAGAGTAGCGGGAGGCTATACGAGCAGTACTTC.

This sequence joins TRBV3-1 (or the pseudogene TRBV3-2) and TRBJ2-2; 11 positions agree with TRBD2. Germline loops: CDR1 LGHDT, CDR2 YNNKEL (reference sequence). V shed 3 bases and J 7 bases; nucleotides not matched to a gene: 4. The CDR3 consists of 15 residues. CDR3 loop: CASSHTSGRSGELFF. CDR3 bases: TGTGCCAGCAGCCACACTAGCGGGAGAAGCGGGGAGCTGTTTTTT.

The rearrangement links TRBV6-2 or TRBV6-3 to TRBJ2-1; D may be TRBD2 (6 bases). CDR3 length: 15 amino acids. Germline CDR1 reads MNHEY; CDR2 reads SVGEGT. V was shortened by 2 bases and J by 0 bases, with 8 bases between the two germline ends. CDR3 protein: CASSYAGNSYNEQFF. The CDR3 coding sequence is TGTGCCAGCAGTTACGCGGGGAACTCCTACAATGAGCAGTTCTTC.

The chain joins TRBV19 to TRBJ2-7; no firm D call. The V and J ends lost 3 bases and 3 bases respectively, with 9 bases between them. In germline, CDR1 is LNHDA, CDR2 SQIVND (reference sequence). The CDR3 has 13 residues. The CDR3 DNA reads as TGTGCCAGTAGTATCGCCGGCGGCTACGAGCAGTACTTC. This codes for CASSIAGGYEQYF.

This clone has only one observation. This chain uses TRBV27 with TRBJ1-1; possible D gene TRBD1, 6 bases. Germline-derived CDR1 and CDR2 are MNHEY and SMNVEV (reference sequence). The V and J ends lost 4 bases and 1 base respectively, with 13 bases between them. The CDR3 extends over 15 amino acids. CDR3 in DNA: TGTGCCAGCAGTTCCTCAGGGGACCAGAACACTGAAGCTTTCTTT. It is translated as CASSSSGDQNTEAFF.

The chain carries TRBV7-9 and TRBJ2-7; TRBD2 matches at 8 bases. The germline V gene has CDR1 SEHNR and CDR2 FQNEAQ (reference sequence). The CDR3 sequence is 16 residues long. V lost 5 bases to trimming and J lost 5 bases; unmatched junction nucleotides: 14. For the CDR3, the DNA is TGTGCCAGCAGCCAACCCGGGGGACTAGGGGCCGACGAGCAGTACTTC. This translates into CASSQPGGLGADEQYF.

The V call is TRBV7-9, the J call TRBJ2-1; 7 bases line up with TRBD1. Trimming at V came to 1 base and at J to 9 bases, leaving 3 bases not matched to a gene. The CDR3 is 13 amino acids. Germline V CDR1 and CDR2: SEHNR, FQNEAQ (reference sequence). For the CDR3, the DNA is TGTGCCAGCAGCTTAGTCAGGGGGTTTGAGCAGTTCTTC. It yields the protein CASSLVRGFEQFF. Filled out from reference TRBV7-9 and TRBJ2-1, the complete variable domain reads DTGVSQNPRHKITKRGQNVTFRCDPISEHNRLYWYRQTLGQGPEFLTYFQNEAQLEKSRLLSDRFSAERPKGSFSTLEIQRTEQGDSAMYLCASSLVRGFEQFFGPGTRLTVL.

This clone was observed a handful of times. The CDR3: CASSIGELAGYEQYF. The CDR3, as DNA: TGTGCCAGTAGTATCGGTGAGTTGGCGGGCTACGAGCAGTACTTC. The chain uses TRBV19 and TRBJ2-7; possibly TRBD2 for D (5 bases). Trimming shortened V by 3 bases and J by 3 bases, and 15 bases separated the two germline ends. The CDR3 is 15 amino acids. From germline, CDR1 is LNHDA and CDR2 SQIVND (reference sequence).

The genes are TRBV4-3 and TRBJ1-2; 9 positions match TRBD1. V trimming: 3 bases; J trimming: 6 bases; junction bases outside the gene matches: 2. The CDR3 covers 13 residues. Germline assignment: CDR1 LGHNA and CDR2 YSLEER. The CDR3 sequence is CASSQDRGDGYTF. CDR3 DNA sequence: TGCGCCAGCAGCCAGGACAGGGGCGATGGCTACACCTTC.

This clone was observed a few times. The chain is built from TRBV21-1 and TRBJ1-5. TRBV21-1 is assigned pseudogene status. This CDR3 is built from 13 residues. The CDR3 here is CASSLYSNQPQHF. CDR3 coding DNA: TGTGCCAGCAGCCTCTATAGCAATCAGCCCCAGCATTTT.

The rearrangement joins TRBV27 to TRBJ1-5, with 9 bases matching TRBD1. Germline V CDR1 and CDR2: MNHEY, SMNVEV (reference sequence). The CDR3 runs 15 residues. The V segment lost 5 bases and the J segment 6 bases; nucleotides outside the gene matches: 8. The CDR3 DNA follows: TGTGCCAGCAGTAGCCGGACAGGGGAGGGTCAGCCCCAGCATTTT. Translating gives CASSSRTGEGQPQHF.

The chain combines TRBV7-2 with TRBJ1-2, with D maybe TRBD1 (6 bases). Germline CDR1 is SGHTA and CDR2 is FQGNSA. This CDR3 is 13 amino acids long. Deletions cut 4 bases from V and 4 bases from J, with 10 bases between. The CDR3 sequence is CASSSQGTYGYTF. CDR3 DNA sequence: TGTGCCAGCAGCTCCCAGGGGACCTATGGCTACACCTTC.

This clone was detected once. The chain uses TRBV7-9 and TRBJ1-2, with a weak D call TRBD1 (6 bases). Trimming took 5 bases from V and 4 from J, leaving 14 bases between them. The CDR3 consists of 14 residues. CDR1 is SEHNR and CDR2 is FQNEAQ in the germline V gene (reference sequence). CDR3: CASSARDKVYGYTF. As DNA, the CDR3 is TGTGCCAGCAGCGCAAGGGACAAGGTCTATGGCTACACCTTC.

V is TRBV19 and J is TRBJ2-7; D unclear. Trimming removed 3 bases at V and 6 bases at J, with 15 bases between. Per germline, CDR1 LNHDA and CDR2 SQIVND (reference sequence). CDR3 length: 14 amino acids. The CDR3 protein is CASSMRLVGGEQYF. The CDR3 coding sequence is TGTGCCAGTAGTATGAGGCTGGTGGGTGGCGAGCAGTACTTC.

The chain carries TRBV19 and TRBJ2-2; D possibly corresponds to TRBD1 (7 bases). This CDR3 is built from 14 residues. V gave up 6 bases and J gave up 2 bases, with 10 bases separating them. Germline V lookup: CDR1 LNHDA, CDR2 SQIVND (reference sequence). CDR3 nucleotides: TGTGCCAGTAGGCGGGACAGAAACACCGGGGAGCTGTTTTTT. Encoded protein: CASRRDRNTGELFF.

The rearrangement uses TRBV4-3 and TRBJ1-1; D is perhaps TRBD1 (6 bases). Trimming took 4 bases from V and 7 from J, leaving 19 bases between them. CDR1 is LGHNA and CDR2 is YSLEER in the germline V gene. This CDR3 comprises 15 residues. The CDR3 here is CASSRTTGVYNEAFF. The DNA for the CDR3 is TGCGCCAGCAGCCGCACGACAGGCGTTTATAATGAAGCTTTCTTT.

The chain recombines TRBV20-1 with TRBJ2-3; 9 nucleotides match TRBD2. After removal of 3 bases from V and 6 bases from J, the junction contained 10 bases not matched to a gene. The germline gives CDR1 DFQATT, CDR2 SNEGSKA (reference sequence). The CDR3 has 15 amino acids. The CDR3 here is CSASLLAGEADTQYF. The CDR3 DNA follows: TGCAGTGCTAGTTTACTAGCGGGTGAGGCGGATACGCAGTATTTT.